This entry concerns a single T cell receptor beta chain. Antigen: not known. This sample is part of a study of cytomegalovirus exposure and HLA in healthy donors. Findings and caveats of the study: A missense variant in DCLRE1C was later tied to TCR beta V- and J-gene trimming.

13 Jbeta primers and 60 Vbeta primers were used for the PCR. TCRdb keeps only in-frame clones here, not all; method: immunoSEQ multiplex PCR. The sample contains about 130,000 clones, approximately 84% of which appear only once. From germline, CDR1 is SGHRS and CDR2 YFSETQ. The CDR3 totals 16 residues. Trimming at V came to 4 bases and at J to 5 bases, leaving 11 bases not matched to a gene. The sequence derives from a boy aged 2-15 years in good health and CMV-seronegative. Sequenced sample: PBMCs. The chain uses TRBV5-1 and TRBJ1-1, with TRBD1 matching over 10 bases. The CDR3 sequence: CASSPTGTGAATEAFF. The CDR3 region has the DNA TGCGCCAGCAGCCCTACCGGGACAGGGGCGGCGACTGAAGCTTTCTTT.